Each of the 24 T cell receptor beta chains below was sequenced from the same sample in a study of control samples from healthy donors and cancer patients. Sequencing was performed with immunoSEQ multiplex PCR; in TCRdb, only in-frame clones are kept and a portion is missing. This table holds over 150,000 clones, approximately 94% found once. The source material was blood. These TCRs come from a woman younger than 30 in good health.

J is TRBJ1-1 and V is TRBV28; perhaps TRBD1 as D (5 bases). Germline lookup yields CDR1 MDHEN and CDR2 SYDVKM. CDR3 length: 14 amino acids. V was trimmed by 2 bases and J by 4 bases, leaving 11 bases between them. The CDR3 DNA sequence: TGTGCCAGCAGTTTAGCCGACAGTCTCACTGAAGCTTTCTTT. Its translation: CASSLADSLTEAFF.

CDR3 protein: CASSLDGTGNQPQHF. In DNA, the CDR3 is TGTGCCAGCAGTTTAGATGGGACAGGGAATCAGCCCCAGCATTTT. The rearrangement joins TRBV28 to TRBJ1-5, with TRBD1 identical over 9 bases. Germline CDR1 and CDR2: MDHEN and SYDVKM. The CDR3 runs to 15 residues. V lost 2 bases, J lost 4 bases, and 3 bases stayed unmatched.

This chain connects TRBV6-5 to TRBJ2-3; D ambiguous. The CDR3 is 12 residues long. Trimming cost V 6 bases and J 6 bases, with 10 bases left between them. Germline V gives CDR1 MNHEY, CDR2 SVGAGI. CDR3 protein: CASSLNRDTQYF. The CDR3 DNA reads as TGTGCCAGCAGCCTGAATAGGGATACGCAGTATTTT.

This chain joins TRBV5-1 and TRBJ1-6; D is possibly TRBD1 (6 bases). Trimming took 0 bases from V and 15 from J, leaving 19 bases between them. The CDR3 totals 15 residues. CDR1 and CDR2 (germline): SGHRS, YFSETQ. CDR3 sequence (DNA): TGCGCCAGCAGCTTGGACGCAGGGCAAAGGGGGGTCCTCCACTTT. Encoded protein: CASSLDAGQRGVLHF.

The V gene is TRBV4-3, the J gene TRBJ2-7; D call uncertain. The CDR3 is 14 residues long. Between the trimmed V and J ends, which lost 0 bases and 3 bases, there was a span of 9 bases. CDR1 and CDR2 (germline): LGHNA, YSLEER. The DNA for the CDR3 is TGCGCCAGCAGCCAAGAACTCCACGTCTACGAGCAGTACTTC. Residues: CASSQELHVYEQYF.

The rearrangement uses TRBV5-4 and TRBJ2-3; D is undetermined. The germline V gene encodes CDR1 SGHNT and CDR2 YYREEE (reference sequence). The CDR3 totals 14 residues. V dropped 3 bases and J dropped 2 bases, with 10 bases sitting between them. The CDR3 DNA sequence: TGTGCCAGCAGCTCCCAGAGGTTCACAGATACGCAGTATTTT. Translated, it gives CASSSQRFTDTQYF.

The rearrangement joins TRBV6-5 to TRBJ1-1; D uncertain. Deletions cut 6 bases from V and 1 base from J, with 12 bases between. The length of the CDR3 is 14 residues. CDR1 MNHEY and CDR2 SVGAGI come from the germline V gene. This CDR3 is CASSPSWGNTEAFF. The CDR3, as DNA: TGTGCCAGCAGCCCGTCTTGGGGGAACACTGAAGCTTTCTTT.

The CDR3 DNA reads as TGCGCCAGCAGCAGGACAGCAAGGAGCTCCTACGAGCAGTACTTC. Translating gives CASSRTARSSYEQYF. The V call is TRBV4-1, the J call TRBJ2-7, with D possibly TRBD1 on 6 matching bases. Germline CDR1 is MGHRA and CDR2 is YSYEKL. CDR3 size: 15 residues. Trimming took 5 bases from V and 0 from J, leaving 14 bases between them.

This chain uses TRBV27 with TRBJ1-5; D remains unclear. V shed 4 bases and J shed 7 bases, with 11 bases lying between them. CDR3 length equals 13 residues. Germline CDR1 MNHEY, CDR2 SMNVEV (reference sequence). CDR3 in DNA: TGTGCCAGCAGTTCCTACAGTAGCCAGCCCCAGCATTTT. This gives the protein CASSSYSSQPQHF.

In this sample, this clone turned up a few times. The rearrangement uses TRBV10-1 and TRBJ2-7; D is unclear. The germline V and J ends were trimmed by 1 base and 5 bases, with 12 bases remaining between them. The CDR3 is 14 residues long. In germline, CDR1 is WNHNN, CDR2 SYGVQD (reference sequence). The CDR3 protein is CASSELRPPHEQYF. Here the CDR3 DNA reads TGCGCCAGCAGTGAGTTGAGGCCTCCCCACGAGCAGTACTTC.

This sequence joins TRBV11-2 and TRBJ2-4, with D possibly being TRBD1 (5 bases). Germline V gene data show CDR1 as SGHAT and CDR2 as FQNNGV. V lost 2 bases and J 1 base, leaving 9 bases between the germline ends. This CDR3 comprises 15 residues. Here the CDR3 reads CASSLIKGAKNIQYF. CDR3 coding DNA: TGTGCCAGCAGCTTAATAAAGGGGGCCAAAAACATTCAGTACTTC. Complete variable domain (other parts from reference TRBV11-2 and TRBJ2-4): EAGVAQSPRYKIIEKRQSVAFWCNPISGHATLYWYQQILGQGPKLLIQFQNNGVVDDSQLPKDRFSAERLKGVDSTLKIQPAKLEDSAVYLCASSLIKGAKNIQYFGAGTRLSVL.

This clone appeared a single time. The rearrangement joins TRBV4-1 to TRBJ1-6, with 7 bases matching TRBD1. CDR3 size: 15 residues. In germline, CDR1 is MGHRA, CDR2 YSYEKL. J was trimmed by 10 bases and V by 2 bases; bases with no gene match: 8. The CDR3 here is CASSQTGTVNSPLHF. DNA for the CDR3: TGCGCCAGCAGCCAAACCGGGACAGTTAACTCACCCCTCCACTTT.

The V call is TRBV5-1, the J call TRBJ1-2; TRBD1 is a possible D gene (5 bases). V was clipped by 2 bases and J by 3 bases, with 14 bases between them. Germline V lookup: CDR1 SGHRS, CDR2 YFSETQ. This CDR3 has 15 residues. The CDR3 DNA reads as TGCGCCAGCAGCTTTTTCCCCGGGACCGACTATGGCTACACCTTC. It codes for CASSFFPGTDYGYTF.

The rearrangement uses TRBV4-2 and TRBJ1-2; 8 bases line up with TRBD1. CDR1 and CDR2 (germline): LGHNA, YNFKEQ. The CDR3 covers 13 residues. V was clipped by 3 bases and J by 7 bases; unmatched bases: 4. The CDR3 loop is CASSQDRVLGYTF. The DNA for the CDR3 is TGTGCCAGCAGCCAGGACAGGGTACTTGGCTACACCTTC.

This sequence joins TRBV27 and TRBJ2-7; 11 nucleotides match TRBD1. The germline CDR1 and CDR2 sequences are MNHEY and SMNVEV (reference sequence). The V gene end was trimmed by 3 bases and the J gene end by 0 bases; junction bases not matched to a gene: 4. The CDR3 runs to 16 residues. The CDR3 DNA follows: TGTGCCAGCAGTTTTTCCGGGACAGGGGGCTCCTACGAGCAGTACTTC. Its translation: CASSFSGTGGSYEQYF.

The V gene is TRBV6-5, the J gene TRBJ2-3, with 8 nucleotides matching TRBD2. This CDR3 has 15 amino acids. CDR1 MNHEY and CDR2 SVGAGI come from the germline V gene. V gave up 8 bases and J gave up 2 bases; unmatched junction bases: 9. CDR3 region: CASSIAGIFTDTQYF. CDR3 DNA sequence: TGTGCCAGCTCCATAGCGGGGATCTTCACAGATACGCAGTATTTT.

The chain is built from TRBV28 and TRBJ2-7; D gene uncertain. This CDR3 is 11 amino acids long. Germline V CDR1 and CDR2: MDHEN, SYDVKM. Trimming removed 4 bases at V and 5 bases at J, with 6 bases between. The chain's CDR3 is CASSWAHEQYF. Written as DNA, the CDR3 is TGTGCCAGCAGTTGGGCCCACGAGCAGTACTTC.

The V call is TRBV6-2 or TRBV6-3, the J call TRBJ2-7, with D uncertain. Germline V gene sequence: CDR1 MNHEY, CDR2 SVGEGT. Trimming removed 6 bases at V and 1 base at J, with 7 bases between. The CDR3 loop spans 12 amino acids. The CDR3 is CASSPQSYEQYF. The CDR3 DNA reads TGTGCCAGCAGCCCCCAGTCCTACGAGCAGTACTTC.

In nucleotides, the CDR3 is TGCGCCAGCAGCTTGAGGGCCCTAGCGGGGGTAGTCGGAGAGACCCAGTACTTC. This sequence encodes CASSLRALAGVVGETQYF. This sequence joins TRBV5-1 and TRBJ2-5; 10 bases align to TRBD2. Germline V gene sequence: CDR1 SGHRS, CDR2 YFSETQ. There are 18 residues in the CDR3. V lost 1 base to trimming and J lost 4 bases; unmatched junction nucleotides: 13.

V usage is TRBV5-6 and J usage is TRBJ1-2; 7 bases map to TRBD1. The germline gives CDR1 SGHDT, CDR2 YYEEEE. The CDR3 consists of 15 residues. The trim removed 0 bases at V and 5 bases at J, leaving 7 bases unmatched. CDR3 nucleotide sequence: TGTGCCAGCAGCTTGGTAGGGGGCTCGTCTTATGGCTACACCTTC. Its protein is CASSLVGGSSYGYTF.

This chain uses TRBV19 with TRBJ2-3; 10 bases fit TRBD2. The CDR3 contains 18 residues. The germline CDR1 and CDR2 sequences are LNHDA and SQIVND (reference sequence). Germline trimming cut 3 bases from V and 1 base from J; bases unmatched to any gene: 10. The CDR3 loop is CASSIRKAGGWGTDTQYF. The CDR3 coding sequence is TGTGCCAGTAGTATTAGAAAAGCGGGAGGGTGGGGCACAGATACGCAGTATTTT.

The CDR3 nucleotides read TGTGCCAGCAGTTTAGCGGCAGGGGGACGGTATGGCTACACCTTC. Translating gives CASSLAAGGRYGYTF. The chain combines TRBV27 with TRBJ1-2; 7 bases fit TRBD1. Per germline, CDR1 MNHEY and CDR2 SMNVEV (reference sequence). V trimming: 2 bases; J trimming: 5 bases; junction bases outside the gene matches: 8. The CDR3 totals 15 residues.

The V call is TRBV6-4, the J call TRBJ2-1, with 7 bases identical to TRBD1. This CDR3 is 16 amino acids long. J was trimmed by 2 bases and V by 4 bases; bases with no gene match: 8. Germline loops: CDR1 MRHNA, CDR2 SNTAGT. CDR3 nucleotides: TGTGCCAGCAGTGTGACGCAGGGGGACCCCTACAATGAGCAGTTCTTC. Protein product: CASSVTQGDPYNEQFF.

The chain couples TRBV7-2 to TRBJ2-7, with 11 nucleotides matching TRBD2. The ends lost 2 bases at V and 4 bases at J; junction bases unmatched: 4. This CDR3 has 15 residues. Germline V CDR1 and CDR2: SGHTA, FQGNSA. CDR3 residues: CASSLIAGGPYEQYF. For the CDR3, the DNA is TGTGCCAGCAGCTTAATAGCGGGGGGGCCTTACGAGCAGTACTTC.